The source of this T cell receptor (beta chain) is a study of T cell changes during pregnancy in multiple sclerosis. The V and J ends lost 4 bases and 8 bases, in that order; junction bases with no gene match: 12. This CDR3 has 15 amino acids. CDR1 MGHRA and CDR2 YSYEKL come from the germline V gene. Libraries were prepared by immunoSEQ multiplex PCR; TCRdb keeps only in-frame clonotypes and omits some of them. This sample has approximately 60,000 clones, with 94% found just once. This TCR came from a female donor with multiple sclerosis, enrolled in a pregnancy study. The sample in question was CD8+ T cells from peripheral blood mononuclear cells, obtained in the third trimester of pregnancy. This chain joins TRBV4-1 and TRBJ1-1; TRBD1 aligns across 8 bases. The CDR3 here is CASSPSQGAFVEAFF. The CDR3 bases are TGCGCCAGCAGCCCCTCCCAGGGGGCGTTTGTGGAAGCTTTCTTT.